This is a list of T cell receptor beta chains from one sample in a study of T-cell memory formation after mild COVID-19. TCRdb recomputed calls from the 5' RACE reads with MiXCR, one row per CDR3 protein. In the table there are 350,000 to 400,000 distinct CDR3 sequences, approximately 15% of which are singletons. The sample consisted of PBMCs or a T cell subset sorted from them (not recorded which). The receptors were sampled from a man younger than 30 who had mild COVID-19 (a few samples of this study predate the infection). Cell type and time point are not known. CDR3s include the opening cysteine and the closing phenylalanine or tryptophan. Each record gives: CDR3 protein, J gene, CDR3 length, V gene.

CDR3 protein: CASSTRTGGGTDTQYF; J gene: TRBJ2-3; CDR3 length: 16; V gene: TRBV6-5
CDR3 protein: CASSFIGGTNEKLFF; J gene: TRBJ1-4; CDR3 length: 15; V gene: TRBV5-1
CDR3 protein: CATGTERNTGELFF; J gene: TRBJ2-2; CDR3 length: 14; V gene: TRBV5-1
CDR3 protein: CASSFYGGAYNEQFF; J gene: TRBJ2-1; CDR3 length: 15; V gene: TRBV7-2
CDR3 protein: CASSSRLGDTGELFF; J gene: TRBJ2-2; CDR3 length: 15; V gene: TRBV7-2
CDR3 protein: CASSPPGKMDTEAFF; J gene: TRBJ1-1; CDR3 length: 15; V gene: TRBV4-1
CDR3 protein: CASSQDMGQTQYF; J gene: TRBJ2-5; CDR3 length: 13; V gene: TRBV3-1
CDR3 protein: CASSLRRVTQPQHF; J gene: TRBJ1-5; CDR3 length: 14; V gene: TRBV12-3/TRBV12-4
CDR3 protein: CSASSTSGTNTGELFF; J gene: TRBJ2-2; CDR3 length: 16; V gene: TRBV20-1
CDR3 protein: CASSFPQRAQYF; J gene: TRBJ2-3; CDR3 length: 12; V gene: TRBV7-2
CDR3 protein: CASSPQGSGYTEAFF; J gene: TRBJ1-1; CDR3 length: 15; V gene: TRBV5-1
CDR3 protein: CASSPDGYSNQPQHF; J gene: TRBJ1-5; CDR3 length: 15; V gene: TRBV7-2
CDR3 protein: CASSFEGHEQFF; J gene: TRBJ2-1; CDR3 length: 12; V gene: TRBV5-1
CDR3 protein: CASSLWGSSAGSSYEQYF; J gene: TRBJ2-7; CDR3 length: 18; V gene: TRBV5-5
CDR3 protein: CSAYPGAHSEKLFF; J gene: TRBJ1-4; CDR3 length: 14; V gene: TRBV29-1
CDR3 protein: CASSGEQGGTEAFF; J gene: TRBJ1-1; CDR3 length: 14; V gene: TRBV9
CDR3 protein: CASRTGTGVTEAFF; J gene: TRBJ1-1; CDR3 length: 14; V gene: TRBV5-1
CDR3 protein: CSAYPRGEPYEQYF; J gene: TRBJ2-7; CDR3 length: 14; V gene: TRBV20-1
CDR3 protein: CAWTSRSGPPGTQYF; J gene: TRBJ2-3; CDR3 length: 15; V gene: TRBV30
CDR3 protein: CASGASPYNEQFF; J gene: TRBJ2-1; CDR3 length: 13; V gene: TRBV18
CDR3 protein: CASSADYGETQYF; J gene: TRBJ2-5; CDR3 length: 13; V gene: TRBV9
CDR3 protein: CASSLTGGGYNEQFF; J gene: TRBJ2-1; CDR3 length: 15; V gene: TRBV7-3
CDR3 protein: CAISESQGGPGELFF; J gene: TRBJ2-2; CDR3 length: 15; V gene: TRBV10-3
CDR3 protein: CASRNSGTPNTEAFF; J gene: TRBJ1-1; CDR3 length: 15; V gene: TRBV5-1
CDR3 protein: CSVDTAGPSADTQYF; J gene: TRBJ2-3; CDR3 length: 15; V gene: TRBV29-1
CDR3 protein: CASSERSTGELFF; J gene: TRBJ2-2; CDR3 length: 13; V gene: TRBV7-3
CDR3 protein: CASSLDHSGTSRYNEQFF; J gene: TRBJ2-1; CDR3 length: 18; V gene: TRBV11-3
CDR3 protein: CASSRDFHEQYF; J gene: TRBJ2-7; CDR3 length: 12; V gene: TRBV4-2
CDR3 protein: CASSTGDNYGYTF; J gene: TRBJ1-2; CDR3 length: 13; V gene: TRBV7-9
CDR3 protein: CASSKGPPLHF; J gene: TRBJ1-6; CDR3 length: 11; V gene: TRBV21-1
CDR3 protein: CASSLQDTNYGYTF; J gene: TRBJ1-2; CDR3 length: 14; V gene: TRBV5-6
CDR3 protein: CASSYRGTGNGELFF; J gene: TRBJ2-2; CDR3 length: 15; V gene: TRBV6-2/TRBV6-3
CDR3 protein: CSALPSGTGELFF; J gene: TRBJ2-2; CDR3 length: 13; V gene: TRBV20-1
CDR3 protein: CSARDREQPQHF; J gene: TRBJ1-5; CDR3 length: 12; V gene: TRBV20-1
CDR3 protein: CASSSTSGGWADTQYF; J gene: TRBJ2-3; CDR3 length: 16; V gene: TRBV7-3
CDR3 protein: CASSYMGSEFF; J gene: TRBJ2-1; CDR3 length: 11; V gene: TRBV6-2/TRBV6-3
CDR3 protein: CASSVGAGQITDTQYF; J gene: TRBJ2-3; CDR3 length: 16; V gene: TRBV9
CDR3 protein: CASLRGQGDSPLHF; J gene: TRBJ1-6; CDR3 length: 14; V gene: TRBV2
CDR3 protein: CASSPRAANEKLFF; J gene: TRBJ1-4; CDR3 length: 14; V gene: TRBV7-6
CDR3 protein: CASSNRQGSHGYTF; J gene: TRBJ1-2; CDR3 length: 14; V gene: TRBV6-2/TRBV6-3
CDR3 protein: CASSFMPHVGGSFMRAFF; J gene: TRBJ1-1; CDR3 length: 18; V gene: TRBV7-8
CDR3 protein: CASSTERGSYTDTQYF; J gene: TRBJ2-3; CDR3 length: 16; V gene: TRBV4-1
CDR3 protein: CASSLGSDRNSPLHF; J gene: TRBJ1-6; CDR3 length: 15; V gene: TRBV7-2
CDR3 protein: CASNGRGELSNEQFF; J gene: TRBJ2-1; CDR3 length: 15; V gene: TRBV7-9
CDR3 protein: CASSQRDRRNYGYTF; J gene: TRBJ1-2; CDR3 length: 15; V gene: TRBV7-9
CDR3 protein: CASSLSGGKFF; J gene: TRBJ2-1; CDR3 length: 11; V gene: TRBV7-2
CDR3 protein: CASSLAGRVDQPQHF; J gene: TRBJ1-5; CDR3 length: 15; V gene: TRBV12-3/TRBV12-4
CDR3 protein: CASSVGTSGGTDTQYF; J gene: TRBJ2-3; CDR3 length: 16; V gene: TRBV9